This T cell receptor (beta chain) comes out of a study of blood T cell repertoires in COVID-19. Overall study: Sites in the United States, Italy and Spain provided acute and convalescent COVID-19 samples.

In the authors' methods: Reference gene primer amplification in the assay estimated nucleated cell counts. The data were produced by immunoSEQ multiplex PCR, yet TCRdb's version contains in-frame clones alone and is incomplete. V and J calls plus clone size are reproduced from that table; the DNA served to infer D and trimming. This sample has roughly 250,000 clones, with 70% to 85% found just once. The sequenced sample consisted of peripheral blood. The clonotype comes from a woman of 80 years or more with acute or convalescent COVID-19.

For the CDR3, the DNA is TGCAGTGCTAGTCACAAGGCGGGAGGACAGTACAATGAGCAGTTCTTC. Protein: CSASHKAGGQYNEQFF. The genes are TRBV20-1 and TRBJ2-1; TRBD2 aligns across 8 bases. Per the germline V gene, CDR1 is DFQATT and CDR2 is SNEGSKA (reference sequence). The CDR3 extends over 16 amino acids. Germline trimming cut 3 bases from V and 4 bases from J; bases unmatched to any gene: 11.